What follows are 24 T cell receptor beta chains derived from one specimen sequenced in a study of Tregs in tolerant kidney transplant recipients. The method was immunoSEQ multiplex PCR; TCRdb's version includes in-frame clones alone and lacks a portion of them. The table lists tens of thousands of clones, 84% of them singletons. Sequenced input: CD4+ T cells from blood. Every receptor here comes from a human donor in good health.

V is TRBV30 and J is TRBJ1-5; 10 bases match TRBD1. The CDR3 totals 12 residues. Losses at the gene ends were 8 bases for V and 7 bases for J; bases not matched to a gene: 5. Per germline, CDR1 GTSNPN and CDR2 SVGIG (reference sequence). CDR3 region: CARRDRGQPQHF. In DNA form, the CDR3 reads TGTGCCCGCCGGGACAGGGGACAGCCCCAGCATTTT. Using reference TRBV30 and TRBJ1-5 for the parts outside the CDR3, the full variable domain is SQTIHQWPATLVQPVGSPLSLECTVEGTSNPNLYWYRQAAGRGLQLLFYSVGIGQISSEVPQNLSASRPQDRQFILSSKKLLLSDSGFYLCARRDRGQPQHFGDGTRLSIL.

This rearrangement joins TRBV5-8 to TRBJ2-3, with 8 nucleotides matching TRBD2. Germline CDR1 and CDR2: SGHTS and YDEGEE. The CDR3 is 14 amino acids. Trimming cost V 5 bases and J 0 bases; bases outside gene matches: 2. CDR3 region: CASRRLASTDTQYF. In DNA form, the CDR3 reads TGTGCCAGCAGGCGACTAGCGAGCACAGATACGCAGTATTTT.

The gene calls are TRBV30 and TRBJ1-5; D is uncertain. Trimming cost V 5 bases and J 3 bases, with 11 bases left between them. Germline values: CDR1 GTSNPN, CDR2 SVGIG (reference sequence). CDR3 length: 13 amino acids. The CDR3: CAWRSDNNQPQHF. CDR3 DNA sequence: TGTGCCTGGCGGTCGGATAACAATCAGCCCCAGCATTTT.

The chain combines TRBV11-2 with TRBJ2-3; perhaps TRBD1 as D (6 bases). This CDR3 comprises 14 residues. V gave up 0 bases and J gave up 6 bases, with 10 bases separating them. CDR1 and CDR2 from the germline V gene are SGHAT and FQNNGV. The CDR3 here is CASSLDRTGDTQYF. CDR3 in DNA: TGTGCCAGCAGCTTAGATCGCACAGGGGATACGCAGTATTTT.

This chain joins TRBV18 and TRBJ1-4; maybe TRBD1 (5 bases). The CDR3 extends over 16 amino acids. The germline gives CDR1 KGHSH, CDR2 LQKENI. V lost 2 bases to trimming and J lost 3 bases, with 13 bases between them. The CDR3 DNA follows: TGTGCCAGCTCACCATTAAAAGGGGCCCCTAATGAAAAACTGTTTTTT. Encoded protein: CASSPLKGAPNEKLFF.

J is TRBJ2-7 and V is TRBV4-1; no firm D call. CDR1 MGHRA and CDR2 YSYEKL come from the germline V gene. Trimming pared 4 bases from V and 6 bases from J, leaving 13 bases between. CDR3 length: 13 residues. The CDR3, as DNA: TGCGCCAGCAGCCTTGGACGGACGGGCGAGCAGTACTTC. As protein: CASSLGRTGEQYF.

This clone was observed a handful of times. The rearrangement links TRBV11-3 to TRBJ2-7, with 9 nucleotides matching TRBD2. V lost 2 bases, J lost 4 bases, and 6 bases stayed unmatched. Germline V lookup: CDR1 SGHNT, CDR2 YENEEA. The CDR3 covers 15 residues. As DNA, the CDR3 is TGTGCCAGCAGCTTACATAGCGGGAGTGGATACGAGCAGTACTTC. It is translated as CASSLHSGSGYEQYF.

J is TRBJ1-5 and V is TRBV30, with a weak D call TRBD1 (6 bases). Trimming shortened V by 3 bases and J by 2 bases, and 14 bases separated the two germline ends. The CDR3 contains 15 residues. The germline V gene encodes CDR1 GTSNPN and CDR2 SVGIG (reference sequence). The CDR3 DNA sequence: TGTGCCTGGAGCGCGGACAGATATGGCAATCAGCCCCAGCATTTT. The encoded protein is CAWSADRYGNQPQHF.

CDR3 amino acids: CAWSVLNKETQYF. DNA for the CDR3: TGTGCCTGGAGTGTGCTCAATAAAGAGACCCAGTACTTC. The chain employs TRBV30 and TRBJ2-5; D is unclear. V lost 0 bases and J lost 3, with 8 bases in between. The length of the CDR3 is 13 residues. Germline V gene data show CDR1 as GTSNPN and CDR2 as SVGIG (reference sequence).

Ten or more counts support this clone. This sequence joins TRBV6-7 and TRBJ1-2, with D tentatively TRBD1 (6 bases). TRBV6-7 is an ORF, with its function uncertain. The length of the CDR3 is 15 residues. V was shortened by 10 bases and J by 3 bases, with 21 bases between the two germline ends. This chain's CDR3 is CANPLGGQWDYGYTF. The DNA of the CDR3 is TGTGCCAACCCGCTCGGGGGGCAGTGGGACTATGGCTACACCTTC.

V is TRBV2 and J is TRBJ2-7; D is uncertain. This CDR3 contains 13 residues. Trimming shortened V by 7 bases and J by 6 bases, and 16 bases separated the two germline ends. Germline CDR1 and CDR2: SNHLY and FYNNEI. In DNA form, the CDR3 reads TGTGCCAGCATGGGTCAGCCCGGCGGCGAGCAGTACTTC. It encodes CASMGQPGGEQYF.

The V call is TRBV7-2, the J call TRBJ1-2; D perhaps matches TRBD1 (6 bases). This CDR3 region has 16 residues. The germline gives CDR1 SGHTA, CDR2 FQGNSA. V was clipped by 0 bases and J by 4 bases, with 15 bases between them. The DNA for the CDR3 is TGTGCCAGCAGCTTAGCCCTGGGGGCGATAACCTATGGCTACACCTTC. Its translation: CASSLALGAITYGYTF. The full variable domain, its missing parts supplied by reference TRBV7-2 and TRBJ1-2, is GAGVSQSPSNKVTEKGKDVELRCDPISGHTALYWYRQSLGQGLEFLIYFQGNSAPDKSGLPSDRFSAERTGGSVSTLTIQRTQQEDSAVYLCASSLALGAITYGYTFGSGTRLTVV.

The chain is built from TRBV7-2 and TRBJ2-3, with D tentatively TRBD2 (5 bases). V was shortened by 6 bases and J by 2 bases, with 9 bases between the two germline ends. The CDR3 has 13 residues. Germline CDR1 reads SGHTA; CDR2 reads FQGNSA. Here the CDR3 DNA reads TGTGCCAGCAGTCTCGGGGACACAGATACGCAGTATTTT. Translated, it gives CASSLGDTDTQYF. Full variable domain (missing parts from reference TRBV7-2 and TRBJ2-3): GAGVSQSPSNKVTEKGKDVELRCDPISGHTALYWYRQSLGQGLEFLIYFQGNSAPDKSGLPSDRFSAERTGGSVSTLTIQRTQQEDSAVYLCASSLGDTDTQYFGPGTRLTVL.

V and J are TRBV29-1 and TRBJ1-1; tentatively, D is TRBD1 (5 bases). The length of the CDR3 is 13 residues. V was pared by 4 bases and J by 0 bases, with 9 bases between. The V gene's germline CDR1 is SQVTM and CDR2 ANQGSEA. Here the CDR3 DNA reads TGCAGCGTTGCGGGACTCTTGAACACTGAAGCTTTCTTT. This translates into CSVAGLLNTEAFF. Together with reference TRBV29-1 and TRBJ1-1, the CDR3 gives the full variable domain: SAVISQKPSRDICQRGTSLTIQCQVDSQVTMMFWYRQQPGQSLTLIATANQGSEATYESGFVIDKFPISRPNLTFSTLTVSNMSPEDSSIYLCSVAGLLNTEAFFGQGTRLTVV.

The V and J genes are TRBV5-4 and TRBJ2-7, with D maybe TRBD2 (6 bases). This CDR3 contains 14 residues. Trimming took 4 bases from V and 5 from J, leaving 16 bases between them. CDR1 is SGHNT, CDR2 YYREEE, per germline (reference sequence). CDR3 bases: TGTGCCAGCAGCCAAAGGGACTCCGCGGACGAGCAGTACTTC. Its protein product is CASSQRDSADEQYF. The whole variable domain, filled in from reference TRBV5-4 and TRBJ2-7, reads ETGVTQSPTHLIKTRGQQVTLRCSSQSGHNTVSWYQQALGQGPQFIFQYYREEENGRGNFPPRFSGLQFPNYSSELNVNALELDDSALYLCASSQRDSADEQYFGPGTRLTVT.

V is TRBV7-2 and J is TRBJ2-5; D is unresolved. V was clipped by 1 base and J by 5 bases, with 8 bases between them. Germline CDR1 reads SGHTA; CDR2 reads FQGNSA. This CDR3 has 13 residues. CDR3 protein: CASSLGFKETQYF. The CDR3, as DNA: TGTGCCAGCAGCTTAGGGTTCAAGGAGACCCAGTACTTC.

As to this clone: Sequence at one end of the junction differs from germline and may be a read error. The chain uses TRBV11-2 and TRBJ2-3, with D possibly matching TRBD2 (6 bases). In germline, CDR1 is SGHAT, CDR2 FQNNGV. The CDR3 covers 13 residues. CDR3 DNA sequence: TGTGCCAGCAGCTTAGGCGGGACCTGGTCCGTTCGTTTT. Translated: CASSLGGTWSVRF.

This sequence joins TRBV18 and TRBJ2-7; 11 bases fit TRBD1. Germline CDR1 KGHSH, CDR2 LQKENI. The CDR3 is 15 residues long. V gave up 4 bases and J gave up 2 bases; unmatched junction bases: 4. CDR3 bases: TGTGCCAGCTCACAACCGGGACAGGGGGCCTACGAGCAGTACTTC. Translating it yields CASSQPGQGAYEQYF.

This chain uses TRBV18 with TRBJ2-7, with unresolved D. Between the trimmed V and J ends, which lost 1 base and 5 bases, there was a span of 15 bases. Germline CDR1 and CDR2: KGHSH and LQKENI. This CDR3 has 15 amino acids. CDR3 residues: CASSPRPGDAHEQYF. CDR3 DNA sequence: TGTGCCAGCTCACCACGCCCGGGCGACGCCCACGAGCAGTACTTC.

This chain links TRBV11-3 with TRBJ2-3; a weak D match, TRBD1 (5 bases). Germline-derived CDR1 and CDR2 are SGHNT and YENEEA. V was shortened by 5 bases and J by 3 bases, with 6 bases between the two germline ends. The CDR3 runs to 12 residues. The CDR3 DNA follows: TGTGCCAGCAGCAAGGGGACAGATACGCAGTATTTT. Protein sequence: CASSKGTDTQYF.

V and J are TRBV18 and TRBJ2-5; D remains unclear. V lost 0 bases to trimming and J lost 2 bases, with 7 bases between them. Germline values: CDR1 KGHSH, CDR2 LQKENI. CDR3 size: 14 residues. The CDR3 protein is CASSPPSDQETQYF. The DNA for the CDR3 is TGTGCCAGCTCACCACCCTCCGATCAAGAGACCCAGTACTTC.

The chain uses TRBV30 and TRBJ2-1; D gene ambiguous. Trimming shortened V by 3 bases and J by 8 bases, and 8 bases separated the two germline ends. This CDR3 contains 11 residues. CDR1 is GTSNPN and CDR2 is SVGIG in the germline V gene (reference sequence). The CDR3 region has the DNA TGTGCCTGGAGCATCCGGGATGAGCAGTTCTTC. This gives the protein CAWSIRDEQFF.

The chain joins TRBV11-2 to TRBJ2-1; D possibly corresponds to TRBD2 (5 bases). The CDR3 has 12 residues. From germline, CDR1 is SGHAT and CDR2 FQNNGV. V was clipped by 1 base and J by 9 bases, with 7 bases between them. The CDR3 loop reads CASSLGLSEQFF. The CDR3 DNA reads TGTGCCAGCAGCTTAGGACTAAGTGAGCAGTTCTTC.

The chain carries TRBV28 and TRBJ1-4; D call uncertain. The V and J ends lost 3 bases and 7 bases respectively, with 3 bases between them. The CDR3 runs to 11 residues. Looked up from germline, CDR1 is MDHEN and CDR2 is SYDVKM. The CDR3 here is CASSFSEKLFF. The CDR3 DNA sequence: TGTGCCAGCAGTTTCAGTGAAAAACTGTTTTTT.